Given below is one T cell receptor beta chain in context. These data come from a study of blood T cell repertoires in COVID-19. Overall study context: T cells, B-cell-depleted T cells, or PBMCs provided the cDNA or gDNA that served as material.

Original processing notes: Using reference gene primer amplification, nucleated cell counts were estimated. Assay: immunoSEQ multiplex PCR; the TCRdb copy retains only in-frame clones and omits some. Clone size and V and J calls were adopted from that table, with D and trimming inferred from the DNA. The data contain about 15,000 clones, 75% to 90% of them singletons. The germline V gene has CDR1 GTSNPN and CDR2 SVGIG (reference sequence). The CDR3 has 12 residues. Between the trimmed V and J ends, which lost 5 bases and 1 base, there was a span of 6 bases. The source is a man between 65 and 85 years old in a cohort sampled during active COVID-19. The V gene is TRBV30, the J gene TRBJ2-1; TRBD2 is a possible D gene (5 bases). Sequenced sample: peripheral blood. CDR3 nucleotides: TGTGCCTGGGGGAGTTCCTACAATGAGCAGTTCTTC. It encodes CAWGSSYNEQFF.